Sequencing of this T cell receptor beta chain was carried out in a study of cytomegalovirus exposure and HLA in healthy donors. Whole-study context: The approximately 120 validation repertoires were reported in a later analysis to have been generated on the same platform as the 666 first-cohort repertoires.

The protocol was immunoSEQ multiplex PCR, while the TCRdb copy is restricted to in-frame clones and leaves out a portion. This table has under 200,000 clones, about 96% appearing once. This clone has only one observation. Antigen: not known. Findings and limits, study-wide: Published work reported that the classifier diagnosed cytomegalovirus status with high specificity and sensitivity. It was found in a later analysis that first-cohort TCR clusters tended to co-occur in the 100 to 150 validation repertoires. Despite most TCR sequences being rare, some public TCRs occurred in many donors.

This CDR3 region has 15 residues. Trimming removed 1 base from V and 5 bases from J; junction bases left unmatched: 2. In germline, CDR1 is LGHNA, CDR2 YSLEER. The sequence came from a woman between 18 and 30 years old in good health and CMV-seronegative. V is TRBV4-3 and J is TRBJ1-4; 9 nucleotides line up with TRBD1. The sequenced sample was PBMCs. Written as DNA, the CDR3 is TGCGCCAGCAGCCAAGCGGGGACAGGGAATGAAAAACTGTTTTTT. Residues: CASSQAGTGNEKLFF.